The 20 T cell receptor beta chains below all came from one sample that was sequenced in a study of T cell responses to AZD1222 COVID-19 vaccine. Profiled with immunoSEQ multiplex PCR; TCRdb holds only in-frame clones, not every one. The table shows tens of thousands of clones, with nearly 90% occurring only once. The specimen was peripheral blood, collected on day 0 of AZD1222 vaccination. The receptors come from an adult in good health.

The chain couples TRBV9 to TRBJ1-4, with a possible D match to TRBD1 (5 bases). The length of the CDR3 is 16 residues. Germline loops: CDR1 SGDLS, CDR2 YYNGEE. The V and J ends lost 3 bases and 2 bases respectively, with 14 bases between them. The CDR3 loop reads CASSGGLGGTNEKLFF. The CDR3 nucleotides are TGTGCCAGCAGCGGGGGCCTGGGAGGGACTAATGAAAAACTGTTTTTT.

The chain combines TRBV15 with TRBJ1-5; D unclear. Trimming took off 3 bases at V and 7 bases at J, with 10 bases between the two ends. The CDR3 is 13 residues long. Germline V lookup: CDR1 LNHNV, CDR2 YYDKDF (reference sequence). As DNA, the CDR3 is TGTGCCACCAGCAGCGGCATCGGGCAGCCCCAGCATTTT. Translating gives CATSSGIGQPQHF.

This clone came up a few times. V usage is TRBV9 and J usage is TRBJ2-2, with D hard to call. V was cut by 0 bases and J by 10 bases, with 13 bases left in between. The CDR3 has 14 amino acids. Per germline, CDR1 SGDLS and CDR2 YYNGEE. The CDR3 reads CASSVASFSAELFF. The CDR3 nucleotides read TGTGCCAGCAGCGTAGCGTCTTTTTCCGCGGAGCTGTTTTTT.

The J gene is TRBJ1-1, the V gene TRBV7-3; no clear D. This CDR3 has 14 amino acids. Germline-derived CDR1 and CDR2 are SGHTA and FQGTGA. The V and J ends lost 1 base and 2 bases respectively, with 8 bases between them. The CDR3 coding sequence is TGTGCCAGCAGCTTAAAGGCTGGTAACACTGAAGCTTTCTTT. Amino acid sequence: CASSLKAGNTEAFF. Using reference TRBV7-3 and TRBJ1-1 for the parts outside the CDR3, the full variable domain is GAGVSQTPSNKVTEKGKYVELRCDPISGHTALYWYRQSLGQGPEFLIYFQGTGAADDSGLPNDRFFAVRPEGSVSTLKIQRTERGDSAVYLCASSLKAGNTEAFFGQGTRLTVV.

This chain uses TRBV19 with TRBJ1-2; 8 nucleotides match TRBD1. Looked up from germline, CDR1 is LNHDA and CDR2 is SQIVND (reference sequence). The CDR3 extends over 15 amino acids. Trimming removed 4 bases from V and 6 bases from J; junction bases left unmatched: 10. For the CDR3, the DNA is TGTGCCAGTAGTACCCTGGACAGGGTATTCCATGGCTACACCTTC. The encoded protein is CASSTLDRVFHGYTF. Supplemented by reference TRBV19 and TRBJ1-2, the full variable domain reads DGGITQSPKYLFRKEGQNVTLSCEQNLNHDAMYWYRQDPGQGLRLIYYSQIVNDFQKGDIAEGYSVSREKKESFPLTVTSAQKNPTAFYLCASSTLDRVFHGYTFGSGTRLTVV.

V gene TRBV19 combines with J gene TRBJ1-2; perhaps TRBD1 as D (5 bases). V was trimmed by 6 bases and J by 11 bases, leaving 19 bases between them. This CDR3 spans 13 amino acids. The germline V gene encodes CDR1 LNHDA and CDR2 SQIVND (reference sequence). Here the CDR3 DNA reads TGTGCCAGTAGAGCCCCGGGACCATACGTGTACACCTTC. It encodes CASRAPGPYVYTF.

This clone has a single count. The V call is TRBV9, the J call TRBJ2-7, with 8 nucleotides matching TRBD1. V shed 1 base and J 4 bases; nucleotides not matched to a gene: 7. The CDR3 is 15 amino acids. From germline, CDR1 is SGDLS and CDR2 YYNGEE. This CDR3 is CASSVNPDRAYEQYF. The CDR3 nucleotides are TGTGCCAGCAGCGTAAACCCGGACAGGGCTTACGAGCAGTACTTC.

The V and J genes are TRBV7-8 and TRBJ1-5; TRBD1 matches at 10 bases. The CDR3 has 14 amino acids. V trimming: 4 bases; J trimming: 8 bases; junction bases outside the gene matches: 5. The V gene's germline CDR1 is SGHVS and CDR2 FQNEAQ. DNA for the CDR3: TGTGCCAGCAGCTCGGGGACAGGGGCTAAGCCCCAGCATTTT. Residues: CASSSGTGAKPQHF.

The chain employs TRBV7-9 and TRBJ1-1, with TRBD1 matching 8 bases. V was pared by 5 bases and J by 4 bases, with 6 bases of the junction left unmatched. The CDR3 is 14 residues long. Germline assignment: CDR1 SEHNR and CDR2 FQNEAQ (reference sequence). CDR3 in amino acids: CASSARDRSTEAFF. CDR3 nucleotides: TGTGCCAGCAGCGCCCGGGACAGGTCCACTGAAGCTTTCTTT.

The CDR3, as DNA: TGTGCCAGCAGGGCAATGGCCGGTGAGGCAGATACGCAGTATTTT. Protein product: CASRAMAGEADTQYF. The chain has TRBV11-1 and TRBJ2-3, with D uncertain. With 6 bases removed from V and 4 bases from J, the gap between germline ends came to 17 bases. CDR1 and CDR2 from the germline V gene are SGHAT and FQDESV (reference sequence). This CDR3 comprises 15 residues.

This clone was recorded only once. This sequence joins TRBV6-2 or TRBV6-3 and TRBJ2-7; no clear D gene. Trimming removed 5 bases at V and 7 bases at J, with 15 bases between. There are 13 residues in the CDR3. Germline V CDR1 and CDR2: MNHEY, SVGEGT. The CDR3 is CASSRDPQMEQYF. The CDR3 region has the DNA TGTGCCAGCAGTCGCGACCCCCAGATGGAGCAGTACTTC.

J is TRBJ1-5 and V is TRBV12-2; TRBD1 is taken as the D call from the table, unchecked against the DNA. TRBV12-2 is deemed a pseudogene. This CDR3 spans 16 amino acids. This CDR3 is CASRPRVGDSNQPQHF. In nucleotides, the CDR3 is TGTGCAAGTCGCCCCCGGGTAGGGGATAGCAATCAGCCCCAGCATTTT.

This clone appeared once. J is TRBJ2-7 and V is TRBV3-1 (or the pseudogene TRBV3-2); a possible D gene is TRBD2 (6 bases). The germline CDR1 and CDR2 sequences are LGHDT and YNNKEL (reference sequence). V lost 3 bases and J lost 4, with 10 bases in between. This CDR3 spans 13 amino acids. CDR3 region: CASSQGGGYEQYF. In DNA form, the CDR3 reads TGTGCCAGCAGCCAGGGGGGTGGGTACGAGCAGTACTTC.

This rearrangement joins TRBV3-1 (or the pseudogene TRBV3-2) to TRBJ1-3; D uncertain. The germline gives CDR1 LGHDT, CDR2 YNNKEL (reference sequence). The ends were cut back, 4 bases at V and 4 bases at J, with 20 bases in the middle. The CDR3 sequence is 17 residues long. As DNA, the CDR3 is TGTGCCAGCAGCCCGGACCCCCGCAGAGGGCGAGGAAACACCATATATTTT. Amino acids: CASSPDPRRGRGNTIYF.

The chain links TRBV6-5 to TRBJ2-5; no firm D call. The germline gives CDR1 MNHEY, CDR2 SVGAGI. The length of the CDR3 is 13 residues. V dropped 5 bases and J dropped 5 bases, with 12 bases sitting between them. The CDR3 nucleotides read TGTGCCAGCAGTCCCGAGGACGGGGAGACCCAGTACTTC. It encodes CASSPEDGETQYF.

This rearrangement joins TRBV27 to TRBJ1-1, with unresolved D. In germline, CDR1 is MNHEY, CDR2 SMNVEV (reference sequence). V was shortened by 6 bases and J by 1 base, with 3 bases between the two germline ends. The CDR3 runs 11 residues. The CDR3 region is CASRSNTEAFF. Here the CDR3 DNA reads TGTGCCAGCAGATCGAACACTGAAGCTTTCTTT.

This clone was seen a single time. The chain uses TRBV27 and TRBJ2-7; 8 bases are a match to TRBD2. Looked up from germline, CDR1 is MNHEY and CDR2 is SMNVEV (reference sequence). V gave up 5 bases and J gave up 4 bases; unmatched junction bases: 19. The CDR3 extends over 18 amino acids. The CDR3 loop is CASSPRLSDTGGLYEQYF. For the CDR3, the DNA is TGTGCCAGCAGTCCCAGACTATCGGACACGGGAGGGTTGTACGAGCAGTACTTC.

The rearrangement links TRBV6-4 to TRBJ1-6, with D possibly TRBD1 on 5 matching bases. V lost 5 bases and J 0 bases, leaving 8 bases between the germline ends. The germline V gene has CDR1 MRHNA and CDR2 SNTAGT. The CDR3 contains 15 residues. The CDR3 nucleotides are TGTGCCAGCAGTCAAGACAGCTCCTATAATTCACCCCTCCACTTT. Protein sequence: CASSQDSSYNSPLHF.

CDR3 region: CASSQDQQGVYYGYTF. The DNA for the CDR3 is TGCGCCAGCAGCCAAGACCAACAGGGGGTTTACTATGGCTACACCTTC. This chain joins TRBV4-1 and TRBJ1-2; 8 bases line up with TRBD1. J was trimmed by 3 bases and V by 0 bases; bases with no gene match: 6. The germline V gene encodes CDR1 MGHRA and CDR2 YSYEKL. CDR3 length equals 16 residues.

The V call is TRBV24-1, the J call TRBJ2-1; TRBD2 agrees at 9 bases. The V gene's germline CDR1 is KGHDR and CDR2 SFDVKD. The CDR3 extends over 17 amino acids. J gave up 5 bases and V 1 base, and 8 bases lay outside the gene matches. As DNA, the CDR3 is TGTGCCACCAGTGATTTTACGCCTAGCGGGGAACACAATGAGCAGTTCTTC. It yields the protein CATSDFTPSGEHNEQFF.